This record looks at one TCR beta chain sequence and its context. Its antigen is unknown. Germline V gene lookup returns CDR1 SGHDN and CDR2 FVKESK. Trimming removed 6 bases from V and 4 bases from J, with 19 bases in between. The CDR3 runs 15 residues. This record belongs to a study of T cell responses to AZD1222 COVID-19 vaccine. Data came from immunoSEQ multiplex PCR; TCRdb stores just in-frame clones and leaves some out. The sample has 140,000 to 150,000 clones; about 89% are singletons. Study observations and caveats: Baseline seropositives among AZD1222 recipients totaled only five to seven.

The source was peripheral blood, collected 28 days after the second AZD1222 dose. This clonotype was sampled from an adult who received the AZD1222 COVID-19 vaccine. This chain links TRBV14 with TRBJ2-7, with D maybe TRBD1 (7 bases). The chain's CDR3 is CASSAAGTVRYEQYF. Written as DNA, the CDR3 is TGTGCCAGCAGTGCGGCGGGGACAGTCAGATACGAGCAGTACTTC.